Each of the 14 T cell receptor beta chains below was sequenced from the same sample in a study of STAT5B mutations in CD4+ large granular lymphocyte leukemia. The repertoire was sequenced with immunoSEQ multiplex PCR; TCRdb's copy has only in-frame clones and lacks some. The sample includes 30,000 to 40,000 clones, roughly 85% of them seen just once. The specimen was CD4+ T cells from blood buffy coats. The receptors come from a human donor in good health.

The chain carries TRBV7-2 and TRBJ2-5; 10 bases line up with TRBD1. Germline CDR1 is SGHTA and CDR2 is FQGNSA. With 4 bases clipped from V and 4 bases from J, the junction kept 6 bases outside the gene matches. CDR3 length: 15 amino acids. The CDR3 loop is CASSSLRDRGETQYF. In nucleotides, the CDR3 is TGTGCCAGCAGCTCCCTCCGGGACAGGGGAGAGACCCAGTACTTC.

V and J are TRBV27 and TRBJ1-2; D gene unclear. V shed 5 bases and J shed 5 bases, with 15 bases lying between them. The CDR3 is made up of 14 amino acids. Germline CDR1 and CDR2: MNHEY and SMNVEV (reference sequence). CDR3 region: CASSPSTSVYGYTF. In nucleotides, the CDR3 is TGTGCCAGCAGTCCCTCTACCTCCGTATATGGCTACACCTTC.

This chain connects TRBV9 to TRBJ2-1, with 9 bases aligning to TRBD1. Trimming removed 4 bases from V and 2 bases from J; junction bases left unmatched: 19. The CDR3 length is 20 residues. CDR1 SGDLS and CDR2 YYNGEE come from the germline V gene. DNA for the CDR3: TGTGCCAGCAGCCCATCGCCCGGGACAGGGAATTTAGGCGCCTACAATGAGCAGTTCTTC. This encodes CASSPSPGTGNLGAYNEQFF.

This sequence joins TRBV7-3 and TRBJ2-5; D possibly corresponds to TRBD1 (6 bases). Germline CDR1 SGHTA, CDR2 FQGTGA. Trimming shortened V by 3 bases and J by 2 bases, and 10 bases separated the two germline ends. This CDR3 region has 14 residues. The CDR3 sequence: CASSFKTGQETQYF. CDR3 in DNA: TGTGCCAGCAGCTTTAAGACAGGTCAAGAGACCCAGTACTTC. Filled out from reference TRBV7-3 and TRBJ2-5, the complete variable domain reads GAGVSQTPSNKVTEKGKYVELRCDPISGHTALYWYRQSLGQGPEFLIYFQGTGAADDSGLPNDRFFAVRPEGSVSTLKIQRTERGDSAVYLCASSFKTGQETQYFGPGTRLLVL.

This clone was observed a single time. The chain has TRBV5-5 and TRBJ1-1, with TRBD1 as a possible D gene (6 bases). V lost 1 base and J 2 bases, leaving 12 bases between the germline ends. This CDR3 spans 15 amino acids. Per germline, CDR1 SGHKS and CDR2 YYEKEE (reference sequence). Here the CDR3 DNA reads TGTGCCAGCAGCTTGATGTCACAGGGTAACACTGAAGCTTTCTTT. It specifies CASSLMSQGNTEAFF.

The V call is TRBV11-3, the J call TRBJ1-4, with TRBD1 matching over 9 bases. J gave up 5 bases and V 3 bases, and 1 base lay outside the gene matches. Germline V gene data show CDR1 as SGHNT and CDR2 as YENEEA. The CDR3 consists of 14 residues. The CDR3 sequence is CASSFGTGNEKLFF. The CDR3 coding sequence is TGTGCCAGCAGCTTCGGGACAGGGAATGAAAAACTGTTTTTT.

The chain combines TRBV4-1 with TRBJ2-7; 16 nucleotides agree with TRBD2. V was clipped by 1 base and J by 7 bases; unmatched bases: 10. Germline values: CDR1 MGHRA, CDR2 YSYEKL. The CDR3 consists of 18 residues. The CDR3 nucleotides read TGCGCCAGCAGCCAAGTGGGGACTAGCGGGAGGGCCGATATAGAGCAGTACTTC. Translated: CASSQVGTSGRADIEQYF.

This sequence joins TRBV19 and TRBJ2-5; D possibly corresponds to TRBD2 (6 bases). The CDR3 is made up of 14 amino acids. Per the germline V gene, CDR1 is LNHDA and CDR2 is SQIVND (reference sequence). Trimming took off 1 base at V and 5 bases at J, with 11 bases between the two ends. CDR3 in DNA: TGTGCCAGTAGTATAGTTGGAGGGCTGGAGACCCAGTACTTC. Its translation is CASSIVGGLETQYF.

This clone was seen once. The chain carries TRBV7-9 and TRBJ2-5; no clear D. The end of the DNA is better explained by TRBJ2-7, so the J call may be wrong. Germline CDR1 SEHNR, CDR2 FQNEAQ (reference sequence). This CDR3 is built from 14 residues. CDR3 sequence reads: CASSLPGTPNEQYF. The CDR3 nucleotides are TGTGCCAGCAGCTTACCGGGCACACCTAACGAGCAGTACTTC.

This clone was found a few times. The chain carries TRBV19 and TRBJ1-1; D is unresolved. V lost 3 bases and J 1 base, leaving 6 bases between the germline ends. The CDR3 is made up of 13 amino acids. Germline V gene sequence: CDR1 LNHDA, CDR2 SQIVND (reference sequence). The DNA of the CDR3 is TGTGCCAGTAGTATTTCCGGGAACACTGAAGCTTTCTTT. Its translation is CASSISGNTEAFF.

The chain has TRBV6-5 and TRBJ1-4; the D gene is possibly TRBD1 (6 bases). The CDR3 is 15 residues long. The germline CDR1 and CDR2 sequences are MNHEY and SVGAGI. V lost 5 bases and J lost 6, with 16 bases in between. Here the CDR3 DNA reads TGTGCCAGCAGTCTAGGCGGAGGGGGACATGAAAAACTGTTTTTT. Its translation is CASSLGGGGHEKLFF.

This clone was detected only a few times. The rearrangement links TRBV28 to TRBJ1-4; D is ambiguous. Germline values: CDR1 MDHEN, CDR2 SYDVKM. This CDR3 is 13 amino acids long. V shed 5 bases and J shed 14 bases, with 18 bases lying between them. The CDR3 nucleotides read TGTGCCAGCAGTCCCCCCACCCGCGCAAGGCTGTTTTTT. Translating gives CASSPPTRARLFF.

The rearrangement links TRBV11-2 to TRBJ1-2; TRBD1 might be the D (5 bases). CDR1 is SGHAT, CDR2 FQNNGV, per germline. The V and J ends lost 5 bases and 4 bases respectively, with 14 bases between them. The CDR3 runs 14 residues. The CDR3 sequence: CASSNLGAVYGYTF. DNA for the CDR3: TGTGCCAGCAGCAACCTCGGGGCAGTCTATGGCTACACCTTC.

The rearrangement links TRBV19 to TRBJ1-2; D gene unclear. CDR1 is LNHDA and CDR2 is SQIVND in the germline V gene (reference sequence). The CDR3 has 14 residues. V lost 6 bases to trimming and J lost 6 bases, with 17 bases between them. The CDR3 protein is CASRRVGVEDGYTF. The CDR3 DNA is TGTGCCAGTAGGAGGGTCGGAGTGGAAGATGGCTACACCTTC.